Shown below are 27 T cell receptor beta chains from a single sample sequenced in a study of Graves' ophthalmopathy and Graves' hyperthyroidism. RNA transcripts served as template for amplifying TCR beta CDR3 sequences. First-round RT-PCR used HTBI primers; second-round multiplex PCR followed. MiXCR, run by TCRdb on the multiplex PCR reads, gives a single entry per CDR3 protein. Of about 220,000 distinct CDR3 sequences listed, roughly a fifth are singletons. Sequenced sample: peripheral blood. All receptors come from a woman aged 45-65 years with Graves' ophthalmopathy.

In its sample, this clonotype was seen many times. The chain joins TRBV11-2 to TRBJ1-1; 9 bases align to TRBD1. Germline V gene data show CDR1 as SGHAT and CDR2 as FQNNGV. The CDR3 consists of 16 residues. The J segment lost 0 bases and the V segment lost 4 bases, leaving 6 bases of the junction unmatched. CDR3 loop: CASSSEGQGMNTEAFF. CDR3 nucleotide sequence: TGTGCCAGCAGCTCCGAGGGACAGGGAATGAACACTGAAGCTTTCTTT.

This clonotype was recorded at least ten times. DNA of the CDR3: TGTGCCAGCAGTTTCGGGGACAGGGGTTCGGGGGACCAGTACTTC. It yields the protein CASSFGDRGSGDQYF. The rearrangement joins TRBV28 to TRBJ2-5; 10 nucleotides agree with TRBD1. Per the germline V gene, CDR1 is MDHEN and CDR2 is SYDVKM. The CDR3 length is 15 residues. Trimming cost V 3 bases and J 10 bases; bases outside gene matches: 11.

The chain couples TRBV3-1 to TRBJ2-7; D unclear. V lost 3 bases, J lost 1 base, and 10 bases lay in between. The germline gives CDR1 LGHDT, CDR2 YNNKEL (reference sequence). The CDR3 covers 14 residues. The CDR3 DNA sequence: TGTGCCAGCAGCCAGGGTCCGGAATCCTACGAGCAGTACTTC. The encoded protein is CASSQGPESYEQYF.

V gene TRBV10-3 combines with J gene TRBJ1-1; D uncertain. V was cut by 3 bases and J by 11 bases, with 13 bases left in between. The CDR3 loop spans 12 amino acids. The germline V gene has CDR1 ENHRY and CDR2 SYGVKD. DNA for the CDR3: TGTGCCATCAGTGAATCTCCGGGTAACGCTTTCTTT. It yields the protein CAISESPGNAFF.

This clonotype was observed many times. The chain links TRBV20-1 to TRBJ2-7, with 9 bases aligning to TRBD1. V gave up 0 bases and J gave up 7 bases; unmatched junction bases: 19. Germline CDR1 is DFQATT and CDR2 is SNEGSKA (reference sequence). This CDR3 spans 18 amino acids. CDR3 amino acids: CSARDSRLPGTGRNEQYF. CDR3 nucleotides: TGCAGTGCTAGAGATTCCCGGCTCCCCGGGACAGGGCGGAATGAGCAGTACTTC.

CDR3 sequence reads: CASSYVATSYEQFF. The DNA for the CDR3 is TGTGCCAGCAGTTACGTAGCTACCTCCTACGAGCAGTTCTTC. The chain combines TRBV6-2 or TRBV6-3 with TRBJ2-7; no definite D call. The DNA end lines up better with TRBJ2-1; the J call may be wrong. The CDR3 is made up of 14 amino acids. CDR1 is MNHEY and CDR2 is SVGEGT in the germline V gene.

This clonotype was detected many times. CDR3 region: CASSGARTSYEQYF. For the CDR3, the DNA is TGTGCCAGCTCAGGAGCACGGACATCCTACGAGCAGTACTTC. This chain joins TRBV18 and TRBJ2-7; TRBD1 might be the D (5 bases). V shed 5 bases and J shed 1 base, with 12 bases lying between them. The germline gives CDR1 KGHSH, CDR2 LQKENI. The CDR3 contains 14 residues.

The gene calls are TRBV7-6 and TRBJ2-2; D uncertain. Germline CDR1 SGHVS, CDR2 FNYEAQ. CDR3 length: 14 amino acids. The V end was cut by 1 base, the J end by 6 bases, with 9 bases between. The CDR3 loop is CASSLVRDAGELFF. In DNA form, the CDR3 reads TGTGCCAGCAGCTTAGTACGAGACGCCGGGGAGCTGTTTTTT.

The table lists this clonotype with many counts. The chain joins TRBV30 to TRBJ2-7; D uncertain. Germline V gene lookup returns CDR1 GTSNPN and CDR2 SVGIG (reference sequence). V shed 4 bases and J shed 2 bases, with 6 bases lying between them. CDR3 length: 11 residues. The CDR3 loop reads CAWKLTYEQYF. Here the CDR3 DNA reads TGTGCCTGGAAACTTACCTACGAGCAGTACTTC.

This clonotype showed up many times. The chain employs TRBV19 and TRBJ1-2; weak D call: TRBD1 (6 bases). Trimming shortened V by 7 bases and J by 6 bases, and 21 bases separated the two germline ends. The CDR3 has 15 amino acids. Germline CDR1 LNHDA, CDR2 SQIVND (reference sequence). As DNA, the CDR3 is TGTGCCAGTATCTATCGGACCGGGGGCCCTAATGGCTACACCTTC. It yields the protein CASIYRTGGPNGYTF.

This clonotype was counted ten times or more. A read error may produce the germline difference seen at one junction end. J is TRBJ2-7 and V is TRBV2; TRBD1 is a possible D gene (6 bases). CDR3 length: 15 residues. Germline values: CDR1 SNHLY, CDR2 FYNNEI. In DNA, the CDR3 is TGTGTCAGCAGTGGACACAGGGAACGCACCTACGAGCAGTACTTC. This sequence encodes CVSSGHRERTYEQYF.

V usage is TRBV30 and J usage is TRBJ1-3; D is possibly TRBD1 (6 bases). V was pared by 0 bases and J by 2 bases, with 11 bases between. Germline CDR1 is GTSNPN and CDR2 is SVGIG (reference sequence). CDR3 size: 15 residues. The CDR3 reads CAWSVGGGAGNTIYF. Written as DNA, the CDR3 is TGTGCCTGGAGTGTAGGGGGGGGAGCTGGAAACACCATATATTTT.

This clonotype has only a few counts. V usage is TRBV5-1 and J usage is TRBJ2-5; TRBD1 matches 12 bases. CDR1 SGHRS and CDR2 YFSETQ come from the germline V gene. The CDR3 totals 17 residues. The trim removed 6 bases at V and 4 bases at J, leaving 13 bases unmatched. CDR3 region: CASTPGTGGAALETQYF. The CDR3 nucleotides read TGCGCCAGCACCCCCGGGACAGGGGGCGCGGCATTAGAGACCCAGTACTTC.

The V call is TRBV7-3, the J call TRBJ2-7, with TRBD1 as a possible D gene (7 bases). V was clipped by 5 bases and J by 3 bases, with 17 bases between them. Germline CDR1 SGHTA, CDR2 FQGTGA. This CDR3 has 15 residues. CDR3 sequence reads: CASSPQGGLGYEQYF. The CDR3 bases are TGTGCCAGCAGCCCCCAGGGGGGCTTGGGCTACGAGCAGTACTTC.

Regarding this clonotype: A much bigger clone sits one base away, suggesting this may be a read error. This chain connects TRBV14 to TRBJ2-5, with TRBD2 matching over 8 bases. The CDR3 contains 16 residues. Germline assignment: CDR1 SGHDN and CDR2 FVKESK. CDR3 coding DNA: TGTGCCAGCAGCCAAAGAAGCGGGAGTGGAGGAGAGACCCCGTACTTC. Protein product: CASSQRSGSGGETPYF.

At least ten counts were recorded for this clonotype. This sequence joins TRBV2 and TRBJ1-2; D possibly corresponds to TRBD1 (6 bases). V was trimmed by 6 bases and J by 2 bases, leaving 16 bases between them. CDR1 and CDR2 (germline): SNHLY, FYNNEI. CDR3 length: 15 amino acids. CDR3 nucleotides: TGTGCCAGCAGCGTCGGGGGGCGGGGAAACTATGGCTACACCTTC. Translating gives CASSVGGRGNYGYTF. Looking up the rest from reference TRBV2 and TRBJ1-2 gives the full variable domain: EPEVTQTPSHQVTQMGQEVILRCVPISNHLYFYWYRQILGQKVEFLVSFYNNEISEKSEIFDDQFSVERPDGSNFTLKIRSTKLEDSAMYFCASSVGGRGNYGYTFGSGTRLTVV.

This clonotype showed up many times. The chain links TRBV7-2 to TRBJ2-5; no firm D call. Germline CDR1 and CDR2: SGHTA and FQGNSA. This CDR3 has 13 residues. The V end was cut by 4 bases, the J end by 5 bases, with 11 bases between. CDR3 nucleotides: TGTGCCAGCAGCTCAGGAACCGCGGAGACCCAGTACTTC. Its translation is CASSSGTAETQYF.

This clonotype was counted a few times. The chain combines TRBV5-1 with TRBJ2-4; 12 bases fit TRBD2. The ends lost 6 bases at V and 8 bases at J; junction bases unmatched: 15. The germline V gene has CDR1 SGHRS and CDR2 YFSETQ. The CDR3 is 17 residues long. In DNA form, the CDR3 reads TGCGCCAGCAACTCCGGACTAGCGGGAAATTCCTTGGACATTCAGTACTTC. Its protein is CASNSGLAGNSLDIQYF.

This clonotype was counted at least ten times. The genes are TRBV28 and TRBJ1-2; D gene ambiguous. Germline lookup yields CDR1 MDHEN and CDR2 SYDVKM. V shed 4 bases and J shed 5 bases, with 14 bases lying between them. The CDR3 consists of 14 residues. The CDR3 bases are TGTGCCAGCAGTTCCCAGCCAATTGGGTATGGCTACACCTTC. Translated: CASSSQPIGYGYTF.

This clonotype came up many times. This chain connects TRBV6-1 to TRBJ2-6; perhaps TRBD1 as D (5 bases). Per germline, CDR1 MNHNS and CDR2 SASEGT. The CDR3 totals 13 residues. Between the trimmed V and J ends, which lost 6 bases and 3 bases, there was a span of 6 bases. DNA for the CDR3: TGTGCCAGCAGGGGGCGTGGGGCCAACGTCCTGACTTTC. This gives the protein CASRGRGANVLTF.

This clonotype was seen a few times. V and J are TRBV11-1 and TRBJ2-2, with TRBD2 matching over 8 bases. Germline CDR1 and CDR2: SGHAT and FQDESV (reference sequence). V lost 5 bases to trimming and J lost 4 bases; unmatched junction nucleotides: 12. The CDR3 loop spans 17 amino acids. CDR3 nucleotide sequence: TGTGCCAGCAGCCCGCCCCCAGCGGGAGATCCCACCGGGGAGCTGTTTTTT. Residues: CASSPPPAGDPTGELFF.

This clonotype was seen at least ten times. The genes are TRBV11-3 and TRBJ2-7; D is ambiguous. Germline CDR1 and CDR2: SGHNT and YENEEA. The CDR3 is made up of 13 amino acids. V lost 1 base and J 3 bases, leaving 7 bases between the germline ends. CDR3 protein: CASSLAPSYEQYF. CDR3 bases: TGTGCCAGCAGCTTAGCTCCGAGCTACGAGCAGTACTTC.

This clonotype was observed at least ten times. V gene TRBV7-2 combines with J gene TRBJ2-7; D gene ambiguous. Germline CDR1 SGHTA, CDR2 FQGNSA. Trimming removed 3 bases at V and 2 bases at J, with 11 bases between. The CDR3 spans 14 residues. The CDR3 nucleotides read TGTGCCAGCAGCTTCTCTCGGCAACCCTACGAGCAGTACTTC. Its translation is CASSFSRQPYEQYF. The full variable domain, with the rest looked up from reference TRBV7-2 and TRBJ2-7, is GAGVSQSPSNKVTEKGKDVELRCDPISGHTALYWYRQSLGQGLEFLIYFQGNSAPDKSGLPSDRFSAERTGGSVSTLTIQRTQQEDSAVYLCASSFSRQPYEQYFGPGTRLTVT.

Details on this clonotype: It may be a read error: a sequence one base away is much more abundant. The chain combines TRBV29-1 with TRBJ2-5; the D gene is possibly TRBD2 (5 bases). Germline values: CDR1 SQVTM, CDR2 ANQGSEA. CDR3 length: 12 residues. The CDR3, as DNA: TGCAGCGTTCATGAGGGAGTGGAGACCCTGTACTTC. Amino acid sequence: CSVHEGVETLYF.

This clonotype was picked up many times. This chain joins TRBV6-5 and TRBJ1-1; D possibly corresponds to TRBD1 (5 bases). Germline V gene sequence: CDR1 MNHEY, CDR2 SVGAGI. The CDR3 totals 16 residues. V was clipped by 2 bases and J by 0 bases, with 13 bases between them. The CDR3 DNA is TGTGCCAGCAGTTACGGTGGGACGGAAATGAACACTGAAGCTTTCTTT. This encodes CASSYGGTEMNTEAFF.

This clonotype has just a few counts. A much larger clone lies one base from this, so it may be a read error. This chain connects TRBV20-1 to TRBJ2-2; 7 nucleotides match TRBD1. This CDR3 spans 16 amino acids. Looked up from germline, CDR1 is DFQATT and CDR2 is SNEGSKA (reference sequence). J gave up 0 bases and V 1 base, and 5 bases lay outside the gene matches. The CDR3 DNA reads TGCAGTGCTAGAGGTCTGGACAGGCCGAACACCGGGGAGCTGTTTTTT. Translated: CSARGLDRPNTGELFF.

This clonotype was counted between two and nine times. CDR3 nucleotide sequence: TGTGCCAGCAGTGAGCAGCGGCAAGAGACCCAGTACTTC. It yields the protein CASSEQRQETQYF. The chain joins TRBV6-1 to TRBJ2-5, with D possibly matching TRBD2 (5 bases). The length of the CDR3 is 13 residues. V gave up 3 bases and J gave up 2 bases, with 7 bases separating them. Germline assignment: CDR1 MNHNS and CDR2 SASEGT.